This T cell receptor beta chain was obtained from a study of post-analysis software for immune sequencing data. About the study: Recorded disease courses covered relapsing-remitting, secondary progressive and progressive-relapsing multiple sclerosis. Some patients had no subtype annotation.

Unique molecular identifiers were built into the TCR beta cDNA libraries. T cells numbering roughly 0.95 to 10 million yielded 450,000 to 600,000 cDNA molecules. MiXCR, run by TCRdb on the PCR reads, gives a single entry per CDR3 protein. The repertoire includes roughly 650,000 distinct CDR3 sequences, 55% to 60% of them detected once, and approximately 11% sits in the top ten. This clonotype has a handful of counts. Antigen: not known. Overall study results and limits: There was significantly lower normalized Chao1 diversity in multiple sclerosis patients than in controls. When the samples were clustered directly with F measure, those that had been prepared in the same batch showed strong co-clustering. Controls had lower frequencies than patients of 4 or 5 TRBV segments, which included TRBV5-6, TRBV5-1 and TRBV20-1.

V lost 4 bases and J lost 8, with 9 bases in between. Germline V gene lookup returns CDR1 MNHEY and CDR2 SVGAGI. The CDR3 is made up of 12 amino acids. The source of this sequence is a girl aged 2-10 years with multiple sclerosis. This chain joins TRBV6-5 and TRBJ2-1; D is undetermined. Specimen: blood. Written as DNA, the CDR3 is TGTGCCAGCAGTTTGGGAAAGGATGAGCAGTTCTTC. Translation: CASSLGKDEQFF.